The 30 T cell receptor beta chains given below trace back to one sample, sequenced in a study of cytomegalovirus exposure and HLA in healthy donors. PCR was performed using 60 Vbeta and 13 Jbeta primers. The method was immunoSEQ multiplex PCR; TCRdb's version includes in-frame clones alone and lacks a portion of them. The repertoire has about 120,000 clones, 65% to 80% of them found once; the top ten carry around 28%. Sequenced sample: PBMCs. The receptors originated from a man aged 55 to 69 in good health and CMV-seropositive.

V is TRBV7-3 and J is TRBJ2-3, with TRBD2 matching over 12 bases. The CDR3 runs to 16 residues. V lost 4 bases to trimming and J lost 6 bases; unmatched junction nucleotides: 8. The V gene's germline CDR1 is SGHTA and CDR2 FQGTGA. CDR3 sequence: CASSSGLAGRWDTQYF. DNA for the CDR3: TGTGCCAGCAGCTCTGGACTAGCGGGGAGGTGGGATACGCAGTATTTT.

V usage is TRBV28 and J usage is TRBJ1-4, with D possibly being TRBD1 (5 bases). From germline, CDR1 is MDHEN and CDR2 SYDVKM. CDR3 length: 14 residues. V lost 10 bases and J 7 bases, leaving 19 bases between the germline ends. The DNA of the CDR3 is TGTGCCACCTATCCCGGGGGAGGTGGTGAAAAACTGTTTTTT. Protein product: CATYPGGGGEKLFF.

The table lists this clone with a few counts. The V gene is TRBV2, the J gene TRBJ1-1; D is perhaps TRBD1 (5 bases). This CDR3 is built from 12 residues. From germline, CDR1 is SNHLY and CDR2 FYNNEI. Between the trimmed V and J ends, which lost 7 bases and 2 bases, there was a span of 8 bases. The CDR3 region is CASKGYNTEAFF. CDR3 in DNA: TGTGCCAGCAAGGGGTATAACACTGAAGCTTTCTTT.

This clone appeared once. The chain uses TRBV9 and TRBJ2-3, with TRBD2 matching over 8 bases. Losses at the gene ends were 3 bases for V and 8 bases for J; bases not matched to a gene: 5. This CDR3 is built from 13 residues. CDR1 and CDR2 (germline): SGDLS, YYNGEE. CDR3 residues: CASSARGGATQYF. Here the CDR3 DNA reads TGTGCCAGCAGCGCTCGGGGGGGAGCTACGCAGTATTTT.

A few counts support this clone. The gene calls are TRBV4-1 and TRBJ2-4, with TRBD2 as a possible D gene (6 bases). Trimming shortened V by 2 bases and J by 5 bases, and 22 bases separated the two germline ends. Per germline, CDR1 MGHRA and CDR2 YSYEKL. The CDR3 is 18 residues long. The CDR3 nucleotides read TGCGCCAGCAGCCAAACGGAGGCGGGATACACTAGCCAAAACATTCAGTACTTC. This gives the protein CASSQTEAGYTSQNIQYF.

V usage is TRBV6-1 and J usage is TRBJ1-5, with D unresolved. The V gene lost 6 bases and the J gene lost 7 bases, with 10 bases spanning the gap. This CDR3 region has 12 residues. Germline assignment: CDR1 MNHNS and CDR2 SASEGT. The CDR3 nucleotides read TGTGCCAGCAGAGTGACTGGGCAGCCCCAGCATTTT. It encodes CASRVTGQPQHF.

This chain links TRBV5-1 with TRBJ2-1, with D possibly matching TRBD1 (6 bases). Trimming took 2 bases from V and 10 from J, leaving 13 bases between them. Germline V gene lookup returns CDR1 SGHRS and CDR2 YFSETQ. CDR3 length: 13 amino acids. The CDR3 DNA reads as TGCGCCAGCAGCTTTCGAGGGGGAGACGAGCAGTTCTTC. Its protein is CASSFRGGDEQFF. The full variable domain, its missing parts supplied by reference TRBV5-1 and TRBJ2-1, is KAGVTQTPRYLIKTRGQQVTLSCSPISGHRSVSWYQQTPGQGLQFLFEYFSETQRNKGNFPGRFSGRQFSNSRSEMNVSTLELGDSALYLCASSFRGGDEQFFGPGTRLTVL.

The CDR3 protein is CASSQLALPNYGYTF. The CDR3 DNA reads as TGTGCCAGCAGTCAGTTAGCTCTCCCTAACTATGGCTACACCTTC. The V gene is TRBV28, the J gene TRBJ1-2, with D unclear. The CDR3 is 15 residues long. The germline V gene encodes CDR1 MDHEN and CDR2 SYDVKM. The V end lost 5 bases, the J end lost 0 bases, and 13 bases lay between the germline ends.

The chain is built from TRBV5-1 and TRBJ1-1, with a tentative D call TRBD1 (5 bases). The CDR3 sequence is 15 residues long. The germline CDR1 and CDR2 sequences are SGHRS and YFSETQ. V was trimmed by 2 bases and J by 5 bases, leaving 16 bases between them. The CDR3 coding sequence is TGCGCCAGCAGCTTTAGCAGCAGAAGGGGAACTGAAGCTTTCTTT. Encoded protein: CASSFSSRRGTEAFF. Full variable domain (missing parts from reference TRBV5-1 and TRBJ1-1): KAGVTQTPRYLIKTRGQQVTLSCSPISGHRSVSWYQQTPGQGLQFLFEYFSETQRNKGNFPGRFSGRQFSNSRSEMNVSTLELGDSALYLCASSFSSRRGTEAFFGQGTRLTVV.

This sequence joins TRBV2 and TRBJ1-6; 8 positions agree with TRBD1. The CDR3 extends over 15 amino acids. Germline CDR1 reads SNHLY; CDR2 reads FYNNEI. Trimming at V came to 6 bases and at J to 7 bases, leaving 8 bases not matched to a gene. The CDR3 region is CASRTRTGQNSPLHF. The CDR3 DNA sequence: TGTGCCAGCAGGACGAGGACAGGGCAGAATTCACCCCTCCACTTT.

This clone occurred once. The CDR3 here is CASRSKQGAGEKLFF. For the CDR3, the DNA is TGTGCCAGCAGGAGCAAACAGGGGGCAGGTGAAAAACTGTTTTTT. This chain links TRBV28 with TRBJ1-4, with 9 bases that match TRBD1. Germline loops: CDR1 MDHEN, CDR2 SYDVKM. The CDR3 has 15 residues. Losses at the gene ends were 6 bases for V and 7 bases for J; bases not matched to a gene: 9.

The CDR3 here is CASSAGQGRNTEAFF. CDR3 nucleotide sequence: TGTGCCAGCAGCGCCGGACAGGGGCGGAACACTGAAGCTTTCTTT. The V call is TRBV7-3, the J call TRBJ1-1; 9 positions match TRBD1. Germline CDR1 is SGHTA and CDR2 is FQGTGA. V dropped 5 bases and J dropped 1; count of bases not matched to a gene: 5. The CDR3 runs 15 residues.

The CDR3, as DNA: TGTGCCAGCAGCTCTTTTAGGGGGAGGGACATTAGCAATCAGCCCCAGCATTTT. Its translation: CASSSFRGRDISNQPQHF. The chain has TRBV7-8 and TRBJ1-5, with TRBD1 as a possible D gene (6 bases). The germline gives CDR1 SGHVS, CDR2 FQNEAQ. With 4 bases removed from V and 0 bases from J, the gap between germline ends came to 19 bases. This CDR3 is built from 18 residues.

The chain carries TRBV5-1 and TRBJ2-6; D might be TRBD1 (6 bases). This CDR3 has 17 amino acids. Germline V lookup: CDR1 SGHRS, CDR2 YFSETQ. The V and J ends lost 4 bases and 0 bases respectively, with 14 bases between them. The CDR3 here is CASSDGTQLSGANVLTF. The CDR3 bases are TGCGCCAGCAGCGACGGGACACAACTCTCTGGGGCCAACGTCCTGACTTTC. The variable domain in full, completed from reference TRBV5-1 and TRBJ2-6, reads KAGVTQTPRYLIKTRGQQVTLSCSPISGHRSVSWYQQTPGQGLQFLFEYFSETQRNKGNFPGRFSGRQFSNSRSEMNVSTLELGDSALYLCASSDGTQLSGANVLTFGAGSRLTVL.

This clone was counted only a few times. The chain employs TRBV11-2 and TRBJ1-1, with D unclear. The CDR3 covers 12 residues. V lost 5 bases and J 4 bases, leaving 8 bases between the germline ends. CDR1 is SGHAT and CDR2 is FQNNGV in the germline V gene. Here the CDR3 reads CASSPRGTEAFF. Here the CDR3 DNA reads TGTGCCAGCAGCCCTCGGGGCACTGAAGCTTTCTTT.

The V gene is TRBV5-1, the J gene TRBJ2-5, with 8 bases identical to TRBD1. The CDR3 extends over 16 amino acids. Germline loops: CDR1 SGHRS, CDR2 YFSETQ. The junction had 9 bases not matched to a gene; V was cut back by 1 base and J by 4 bases. The CDR3 loop is CASSLSGTGAGETQYF. The DNA of the CDR3 is TGCGCCAGCAGCTTGTCGGGGACAGGCGCCGGAGAGACCCAGTACTTC.

Only one count was recorded for this clone. This rearrangement joins TRBV5-6 to TRBJ2-6, with 7 bases matching TRBD1. V gave up 4 bases and J gave up 0 bases; unmatched junction bases: 10. This CDR3 comprises 18 residues. From germline, CDR1 is SGHDT and CDR2 YYEEEE. The CDR3 sequence: CASSTRTGSFSGANVLTF. The CDR3 coding sequence is TGTGCCAGCAGCACCAGGACAGGATCTTTCTCTGGGGCCAACGTCCTGACTTTC. Based on the CDR3 plus reference TRBV5-6 and TRBJ2-6, the full variable domain is DAGVTQSPTHLIKTRGQQVTLRCSPKSGHDTVSWYQQALGQGPQFIFQYYEEEERQRGNFPDRFSGHQFPNYSSELNVNALLLGDSALYLCASSTRTGSFSGANVLTFGAGSRLTVL.

The chain couples TRBV5-1 to TRBJ1-1, with a weak D call TRBD1 (5 bases). This CDR3 region has 15 residues. Trimming pared 5 bases from V and 7 bases from J, leaving 21 bases between. The germline V gene encodes CDR1 SGHRS and CDR2 YFSETQ. This CDR3 reads CASRFGGVGPHEAFF. The CDR3 coding sequence is TGCGCCAGCAGATTTGGGGGGGTTGGACCACATGAAGCTTTCTTT.

The rearrangement joins TRBV28 to TRBJ1-5, with D possibly matching TRBD1 (5 bases). From germline, CDR1 is MDHEN and CDR2 SYDVKM. The CDR3 is made up of 15 amino acids. Between the trimmed V and J ends, which lost 1 base and 3 bases, there was a span of 10 bases. CDR3 sequence reads: CASSLYRQYNQPQHF. For the CDR3, the DNA is TGTGCCAGCAGTTTATATCGACAGTACAATCAGCCCCAGCATTTT.

The chain links TRBV30 to TRBJ1-3, with unresolved D. CDR1 and CDR2 (germline): GTSNPN, SVGIG (reference sequence). The CDR3 is 11 residues long. With 0 bases removed from V and 8 bases from J, the gap between germline ends came to 5 bases. The CDR3 sequence is CAWSVEHTIYF. DNA for the CDR3: TGTGCCTGGAGTGTAGAGCACACCATATATTTT.

This sequence joins TRBV19 and TRBJ2-7, with TRBD1 identical over 11 bases. The CDR3 covers 15 residues. Germline CDR1 reads LNHDA; CDR2 reads SQIVND (reference sequence). With V trimmed by 1 base and J by 5 bases, 4 bases remained unmatched. CDR3 sequence reads: CASSIAGTGGDEQYF. CDR3 bases: TGTGCCAGTAGTATAGCGGGGACAGGGGGAGACGAGCAGTACTTC.

The rearrangement links TRBV30 to TRBJ1-5; D ambiguous. V was clipped by 2 bases and J by 7 bases, with 12 bases between them. CDR3 length: 13 residues. The V gene's germline CDR1 is GTSNPN and CDR2 SVGIG (reference sequence). CDR3 sequence (DNA): TGTGCCTGGAGTTCCCTGGTCGGGCAGCCCCAGCATTTT. This codes for CAWSSLVGQPQHF.

In nucleotides, the CDR3 is TGTGCCAGCACCCTGGGAGATCAGCCCCAGCATTTT. Its protein is CASTLGDQPQHF. The chain is built from TRBV28 and TRBJ1-5; D not certain. In germline, CDR1 is MDHEN, CDR2 SYDVKM. There are 12 residues in the CDR3. V was shortened by 7 bases and J by 5 bases, with 9 bases between the two germline ends. Full variable domain (remainder filled in from reference TRBV28 and TRBJ1-5): DVKVTQSSRYLVKRTGEKVFLECVQDMDHENMFWYRQDPGLGLRLIYFSYDVKMKEKGDIPEGYSVSREKKERFSLILESASTNQTSMYLCASTLGDQPQHFGDGTRLSIL.

Only a few counts were recorded for this clone. The chain uses TRBV5-1 and TRBJ1-2, with TRBD1 as a possible D gene (6 bases). V dropped 3 bases and J dropped 4 bases, with 19 bases sitting between them. CDR1 is SGHRS and CDR2 is YFSETQ in the germline V gene. The CDR3 sequence is 16 residues long. CDR3 nucleotide sequence: TGCGCCAGCAGCTGGGACATCCCTACTGTAAGCTATGGCTACACCTTC. It translates to CASSWDIPTVSYGYTF.

The chain combines TRBV5-1 with TRBJ1-1, with D tentatively TRBD1 (5 bases). There are 17 residues in the CDR3. Germline V lookup: CDR1 SGHRS, CDR2 YFSETQ. V was shortened by 0 bases and J by 1 base, with 16 bases between the two germline ends. The CDR3 region is CASSLGQLGRWNTEAFF. The CDR3 DNA reads as TGCGCCAGCAGCTTGGGACAGCTTGGACGGTGGAACACTGAAGCTTTCTTT.

This chain connects TRBV7-8 to TRBJ2-5, with TRBD1 as a possible D gene (5 bases). Trimming stripped 1 base from V and 4 bases from J, with 10 bases between. The CDR3 runs to 14 residues. Germline V CDR1 and CDR2: SGHVS, FQNEAQ. CDR3 bases: TGTGCCAGCAGCTTAGAGAGCAGGGCAGAGACCCAGTACTTC. Translation: CASSLESRAETQYF.

This clone was detected a few times. The genes are TRBV27 and TRBJ2-1; 7 bases are shared with TRBD2. CDR1 is MNHEY, CDR2 SMNVEV, per germline (reference sequence). This CDR3 region has 13 residues. V shed 5 bases and J 6 bases; nucleotides not matched to a gene: 4. CDR3 DNA: TGTGCCAGCAGTAGCGGGACTCCCAATGAGCAGTTCTTC. Protein: CASSSGTPNEQFF.

The genes are TRBV19 and TRBJ1-3; D unresolved. The V gene's germline CDR1 is LNHDA and CDR2 SQIVND (reference sequence). V was trimmed by 7 bases and J by 1 base, leaving 14 bases between them. The CDR3 sequence is 15 residues long. CDR3 protein: CASTDQPGSGNTIYF. In DNA form, the CDR3 reads TGTGCCAGTACCGATCAGCCGGGGTCTGGAAACACCATATATTTT.

The chain couples TRBV11-2 to TRBJ1-6, with TRBD1 identical over 7 bases. Germline CDR1 is SGHAT and CDR2 is FQNNGV. V lost 5 bases and J lost 9; bases outside the gene matches: 16. The CDR3 covers 17 residues. CDR3 in DNA: TGTGCCAGCAGCCCCCCGGACAGGTTCCTGGGGGGTTCACCCCTCCACTTT. Its protein product is CASSPPDRFLGGSPLHF.

J is TRBJ1-2 and V is TRBV5-1; TRBD1 is a possible D gene (6 bases). The V and J ends lost 7 bases and 2 bases respectively, with 18 bases between them. Germline CDR1 SGHRS, CDR2 YFSETQ. This CDR3 contains 15 residues. The CDR3 sequence: CASHTTTGTNYGYTF. In nucleotides, the CDR3 is TGCGCCAGCCATACCACCACCGGGACAAACTATGGCTACACCTTC.